This T cell receptor beta chain appears in the sequencing data of a study of T cell changes during pregnancy in multiple sclerosis. J gave up 7 bases and V 3 bases, and 10 bases lay outside the gene matches. The CDR3 totals 16 residues. Germline CDR1 SGHDT, CDR2 YYEEEE. Profiled with immunoSEQ multiplex PCR; TCRdb holds only in-frame clones, not every one. Seen here are 55,000 to 70,000 clones, approximately 90% observed once, and the top ten hold approximately 1.5%. The specimen was peripheral blood, collected in the second trimester of pregnancy. The chain combines TRBV5-6 with TRBJ2-3; TRBD2 agrees at 11 bases. The sequence came from a female donor in good health, enrolled as a control in a pregnancy study. The CDR3 sequence is CASSYTTSGAGHTQYF. For the CDR3, the DNA is TGTGCCAGCAGCTACACGACTAGCGGGGCTGGGCATACGCAGTATTTT.